This TCR beta chain was sequenced during a study of technical replicates of blood from several donors. The table lists this clone with a few counts. The germline gives CDR1 MDHEN, CDR2 SYDVKM. The CDR3 is 17 residues long. V shed 6 bases and J shed 3 bases, with 23 bases lying between them. Data came from immunoSEQ multiplex PCR; TCRdb stores just in-frame clones and leaves some out. The sample lists approximately 8,000 clones; about nine tenths were seen once. The specimen was PBMCs. The clonotype originates from a human donor in good health. The chain employs TRBV28 and TRBJ1-2, with a tentative D call TRBD1 (6 bases). The CDR3 is CASSRPVGSAGDYGYTF. CDR3 sequence (DNA): TGTGCCAGCAGCCGTCCTGTAGGGTCGGCAGGGGACTATGGCTACACCTTC.